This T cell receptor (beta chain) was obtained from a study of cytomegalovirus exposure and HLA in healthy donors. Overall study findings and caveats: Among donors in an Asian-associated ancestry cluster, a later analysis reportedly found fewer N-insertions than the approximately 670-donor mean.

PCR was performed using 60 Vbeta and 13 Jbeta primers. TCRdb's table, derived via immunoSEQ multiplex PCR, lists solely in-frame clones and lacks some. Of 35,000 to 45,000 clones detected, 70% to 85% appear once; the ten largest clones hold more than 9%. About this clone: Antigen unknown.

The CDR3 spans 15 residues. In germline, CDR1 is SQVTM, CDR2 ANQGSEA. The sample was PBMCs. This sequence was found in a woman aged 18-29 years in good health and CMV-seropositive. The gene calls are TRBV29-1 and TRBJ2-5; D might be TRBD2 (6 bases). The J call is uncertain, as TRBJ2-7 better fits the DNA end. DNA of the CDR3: TGCAGCGTTGAAGACGCCGGGACTGAGTCCTACGAGCAGTACTTC. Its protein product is CSVEDAGTESYEQYF.